This is a list of T cell receptor beta chains from one sample in a study of blood T cell repertoires in COVID-19. This table comes from immunoSEQ multiplex PCR, and its TCRdb copy is limited to in-frame clones, with some not included. This sample has some 80,000 clones, with approximately 86% found just once. Sequencing was done on a sample of peripheral blood. The origin of the receptors is a human donor in a cohort sampled during active COVID-19. Both conserved end residues are part of each CDR3. The D gene is left open where the match is weak. The size of a clone is reported for some rows only, either as once, few or many, or as a class for expanded clones.

V: TRBV11-2
size: .
J: TRBJ2-4
D: .
DNA: TGTGCCAGCAGCTTAGATAGGGAGACGGCCACGGGGGACATTCAGTACTTC
CDR3: CASSLDRETATGDIQYF

V: TRBV3-1/TRBV3-2
size: .
J: TRBJ1-1
D: TRBD1
DNA: TGTGCCACAACGGACAGGGGTGGCACTGAAGCTTTCTTT
CDR3: CATTDRGGTEAFF

V: TRBV6-2/TRBV6-3
size: .
J: TRBJ2-1
D: TRBD1
DNA: TGTGCCAGCAGTTTCCCCCAGGGACAGGGGGTCAATGAGCAGTTCTTC
CDR3: CASSFPQGQGVNEQFF

V: TRBV7-9
size: .
J: TRBJ1-1
D: .
DNA: TGTGCCAGCAGCTTACAGGGTATAGAAGCTTTCTTT
CDR3: CASSLQGIEAFF

V: TRBV28
size: .
J: TRBJ1-5
D: .
DNA: TGTGCCAGCAGTCTGTCCGGGTCCTTCAATCAGCCCCAGCATTTT
CDR3: CASSLSGSFNQPQHF

V: TRBV9
size: .
J: TRBJ1-2
D: TRBD1
DNA: TGTGCCAGCAGCGTAGGGACAGGGGGCCATCAGGATGGCTACACCTTC
CDR3: CASSVGTGGHQDGYTF

V: TRBV5-4
size: .
J: TRBJ1-2
D: .
DNA: TGTGCCAGCAGCTTTCCGGGGGTTGGTGGCTACACCTTC
CDR3: CASSFPGVGGYTF

V: TRBV6-6
size: few
J: TRBJ1-1
D: TRBD1
DNA: TGTGCCAGCAGTCAGGACAGGGGTTGGGCTTTCTTT
CDR3: CASSQDRGWAFF

V: TRBV24-1
size: .
J: TRBJ1-2
D: TRBD1
DNA: TGTGCCACCAGTGACCCGGGACAGAACTATGGCTACACCTTC
CDR3: CATSDPGQNYGYTF

V: TRBV5-6
size: .
J: TRBJ2-5
D: TRBD2
DNA: TGTGCCAGCAGCCTAGCGGCCTGGGGAGAGACCCAGTACTTC
CDR3: CASSLAAWGETQYF

V: TRBV7-9
size: .
J: TRBJ1-2
D: TRBD1
DNA: TGTGCCAGCAGCTCAGACAGGGGGCAGGCAACCTTC
CDR3: CASSSDRGQATF

V: TRBV6-5
size: once
J: TRBJ2-7
D: .
DNA: TGTGCCAGTGGTCAGCAGGGGGGAAACGAGCAGTACTTC
CDR3: CASGQQGGNEQYF

V: TRBV10-3
size: .
J: TRBJ2-1
D: TRBD1
DNA: TGTGCCATCAGTGGTAGAGGGGGCGTCCAGAGCTCCTACAATGAGCAGTTCTTC
CDR3: CAISGRGGVQSSYNEQFF

V: TRBV28
size: .
J: TRBJ2-7
D: .
DNA: TGTGCCAGCAGTTCCCGACAGGTTTTCTCCTACGAGCAGTACTTC
CDR3: CASSSRQVFSYEQYF

V: TRBV18
size: .
J: TRBJ2-1
D: TRBD1
DNA: TGTGCCAGCTCACTTGGACAGGGGCCCTCCAATGAGCAGTTCTTC
CDR3: CASSLGQGPSNEQFF

V: TRBV25-1
size: .
J: TRBJ2-5
D: .
DNA: TGTGCCAGCAGTGAACCCGGAGGAGGGGTCGGGACCCAGTACTTC
CDR3: CASSEPGGGVGTQYF

V: TRBV29-1
size: .
J: TRBJ2-1
D: .
DNA: TGCAGCGGGCTGTCCGGGAACCCTCTCAATGAGCAGTTCTTC
CDR3: CSGLSGNPLNEQFF

V: TRBV7-7
size: .
J: TRBJ2-1
D: TRBD1
DNA: TGTGCTAGCAGCTTAACAGGGGTGGGCAATGAGCAGTTCTTC
CDR3: CASSLTGVGNEQFF

V: TRBV10-3
size: .
J: TRBJ2-2
D: TRBD1
DNA: TGTGCCATCAGTGAAAGGGACAGGGGGCGTAGCACCGGGGAGCTGTTTTTT
CDR3: CAISERDRGRSTGELFF

V: TRBV6-4
size: .
J: TRBJ2-3
D: TRBD2
DNA: TGTGCCAGCAGTGACTCGTTATCGGGACTACGGCTCCCAAGCACAGATACGCAGTATTTT
CDR3: CASSDSLSGLRLPSTDTQYF

V: TRBV19
size: few
J: TRBJ2-1
D: .
DNA: TGTGCCAGTAGTATCTCAGGGAACAATGAGCAGTTCTTC
CDR3: CASSISGNNEQFF

V: TRBV14
size: .
J: TRBJ2-7
D: .
DNA: TGTGCCAGCAGCCAAGACCTACAGAGCTACGAGCAGTACTTC
CDR3: CASSQDLQSYEQYF

V: TRBV10-2
size: .
J: TRBJ2-7
D: .
DNA: TGCGCCAGCAGTGGTCATGAGGACACCTACGAGCAGTACTTC
CDR3: CASSGHEDTYEQYF

V: TRBV19
size: .
J: TRBJ1-5
D: TRBD1
DNA: TGTGCCAGTAGTATACAGGGGGCGCAGCCCCAGCATTTT
CDR3: CASSIQGAQPQHF

V: TRBV11-2
size: once
J: TRBJ2-7
D: TRBD2
DNA: TGTGCCAGCAGCTCCCTGGGGGAGGGCTACGAGCAGTACTTC
CDR3: CASSSLGEGYEQYF

V: TRBV4-3
size: .
J: TRBJ2-2
D: .
DNA: TGCGCCAGCAGCCAAGATGGGGGGGCTAGCACCGGGGAGCTGTTTTTT
CDR3: CASSQDGGASTGELFF

V: TRBV5-1
size: .
J: TRBJ2-1
D: TRBD2
DNA: TGCGCCAGCAGCCGACTCCCTGGTAGCGGGAGGAACAATGAGCAGTTCTTC
CDR3: CASSRLPGSGRNNEQFF

V: TRBV7-9
size: .
J: TRBJ2-1
D: TRBD1
DNA: TGTGCCAGCAGCTTCCCCCTAGGGACAGGCTACAATGAGCAGTTCTTC
CDR3: CASSFPLGTGYNEQFF

V: TRBV3-1/TRBV3-2
size: .
J: TRBJ2-7
D: TRBD2
DNA: TGTGCCAGCAGCCACGGCGGGGGGACTGAGCAGTACTTC
CDR3: CASSHGGGTEQYF

V: TRBV5-1
size: .
J: TRBJ1-1
D: TRBD1
DNA: TGCGCCAGCAGCTTCGGGGGCCCAGACAGGGACACTGAAGCTTTCTTT
CDR3: CASSFGGPDRDTEAFF

V: TRBV11-2
size: .
J: TRBJ2-1
D: .
DNA: TGTGCCAGCAGCTTCTCATCGACAGTATCCGTCGAGCAGTTCTTC
CDR3: CASSFSSTVSVEQFF

V: TRBV10-2
size: .
J: TRBJ2-7
D: .
DNA: TGCGCCAGCCCGATTTGGGGAGAGTACGAGCAGTACTTC
CDR3: CASPIWGEYEQYF

V: TRBV6-5
size: .
J: TRBJ2-1
D: TRBD2
DNA: TGTGCCAGCAGTTACTCAGTAGCGGGTTCCTACAATGAGCAGTTCTTC
CDR3: CASSYSVAGSYNEQFF

V: TRBV18
size: .
J: TRBJ2-1
D: TRBD2
DNA: TGTGCCAGCTCACCTGGACTAGAGGGCAATGAGCAGTTCTTC
CDR3: CASSPGLEGNEQFF

V: TRBV9
size: few
J: TRBJ2-3
D: TRBD2
DNA: TGTGCCAGCAGCGTCTTAGCGGGGGAGGCTATAGATACGCAGTATTTT
CDR3: CASSVLAGEAIDTQYF

V: TRBV9
size: .
J: TRBJ2-2
D: .
DNA: TGTGCCAGCAGCGTCCAATTAACAGGGTACACCGGGGAGCTGTTTTTT
CDR3: CASSVQLTGYTGELFF